This note documents a single T cell receptor beta chain sequence. Germline assignment: CDR1 SGHRS and CDR2 YFSETQ. This CDR3 region has 14 residues. The ends lost 0 bases at V and 4 bases at J; junction bases unmatched: 1. The data belong to a study of T cell changes during pregnancy in multiple sclerosis. Profiled with immunoSEQ multiplex PCR; TCRdb holds only in-frame clones, not every one. Found here are tens of thousands of clones, more than 70% of them singletons; the top ten hold nearly 0.75%. The chain is built from TRBV5-1 and TRBJ2-3, with TRBD1 identical over 8 bases. This sequence was found in a female donor in good health, enrolled as a control in a pregnancy study. The sequences come from CD4+ T cells from peripheral blood mononuclear cells, collected in the first trimester of pregnancy. The CDR3 protein is CASSLGQGPDTQYF. CDR3 DNA sequence: TGCGCCAGCAGCTTGGGACAGGGGCCAGATACGCAGTATTTT.